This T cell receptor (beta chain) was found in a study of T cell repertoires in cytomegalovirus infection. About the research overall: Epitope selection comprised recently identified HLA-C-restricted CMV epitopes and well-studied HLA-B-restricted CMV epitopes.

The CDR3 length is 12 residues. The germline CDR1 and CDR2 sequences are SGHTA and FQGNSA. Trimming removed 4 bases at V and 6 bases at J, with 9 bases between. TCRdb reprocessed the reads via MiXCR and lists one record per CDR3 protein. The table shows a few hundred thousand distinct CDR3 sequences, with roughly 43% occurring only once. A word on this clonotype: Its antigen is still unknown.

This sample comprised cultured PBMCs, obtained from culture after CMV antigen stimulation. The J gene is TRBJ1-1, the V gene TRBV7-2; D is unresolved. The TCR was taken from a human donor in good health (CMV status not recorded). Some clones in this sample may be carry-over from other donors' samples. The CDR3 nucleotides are TGTGCCAGCAGCTCCCGGGATCCTGAAGCTTTCTTT. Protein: CASSSRDPEAFF.